This T cell receptor (beta chain) was obtained from a study of T cells after yellow fever vaccination (dated by TCRdb to between 2019 and 2020). Notes on the research overall: The SMART-Seq v4 Ultra Low Input RNA kit was used to prepare libraries from fractions with low cell numbers. To follow T-cell clones before and after primary and booster YFV17D yellow fever vaccination, bulk TCR alpha and beta repertoires were sequenced over time. The cohort comprised two healthy male donors, one aged 18 to 29 and one aged 30 to 40 years. Blood was drawn at multiple timepoints before and after primary and secondary immunization, with bulk PBMC replicates and cell subsets isolated.

CDR1 and CDR2, looked up from the germline V gene (reference sequence), are SGHKS and YYEKEE. Spanning cysteine to phenylalanine, the CDR3 consists of 16 amino acids. The entry retains the CDR3 DNA only, 48 bases that are in frame from base 1. V and J are truncated by 1 base and 0 bases respectively, leaving an intervening sequence of 10 bases. This clonotype was seen more than once but under ten times. Its antigen remains unidentified. Base qualities are not recorded, but no much larger clone differs from it by a single base. Broad study findings and their caveats: Because the study included only two donors, the extent to which the findings can be generalized is limited. The secondary T-cell response was weaker than the primary response but faster, peaking on day 5 instead of day 15. A small share of clonotypes was detected in both CD4 and CD8 compartments, with the overlap likely arising from convergent recombination. FACS-sorted repertoires could contain abundant contaminating clonotypes from the bulk population, so computational filtering was required. Most clones expanded after primary vaccination (96% of CD4 and roughly 90% of CD8) were re-detected after the booster, suggesting that broad memory maintenance occurred.

TCR cDNA was made using 5'RACE template switching, a step that added a universal primer site and unique molecular identifiers. Priming of cDNA synthesis was performed from both the TCR alpha and TCR beta constant segments. Library amplification used two PCR steps, and the second PCR step added sample barcodes and sequencing adapters. Sequencing of libraries was performed on Illumina HiSeq 2500 (2x100 bp) or NovaSeq (2x150 bp). For the original study's pipeline: MIGEC was used to demultiplex reads and collapse the reads into UMI consensus sequences, and MiXCR was used for V(D)J alignment. Vaccine-responding clonotypes were defined with edgeR using replicate PBMC samples, requiring FDR below 0.01 and a log2 fold change above 5 up to day 15. Each bulk clonotype received a CD4 or CD8 identity based on whether the sequenced CD4 or CD8 repertoire contained that clonotype at higher abundance. TCRdb took the public reads, trimmed them with fastp at Q25, ran MiXCR for clone calling and kept in-frame beta chains. Under each unique CDR3 protein, matching rows form one entry showing the most common genes and DNA. TCRdb's processing, not the study's, gives the V and J calls here. This sample comprises roughly 250,000 distinct CDR3 sequences, around 13% of them detected only once. The ten biggest clones cover roughly 0.5% of the sample.

The treatment or condition label, as the study defines it: live attenuated yellow fever vaccine strain. A standard Ficoll-Paque protocol was used to isolate PBMCs from peripheral blood. Dynabeads CD4 and CD8 positive selection kits were used to isolate CD4 and CD8 T-cell fractions. RNA was extracted with TriZol from bulk PBMCs, CD4 and CD8 fractions, and dextramer-positive and dextramer-negative fractions. This TCR came from a man under 40 who received the YFV17D yellow fever vaccine. The specimen comprised CD4+ T cells sorted from PBMCs, sampled 45 days after the yellow fever booster vaccination. The V and J segments used are TRBV5-5 and TRBJ2-2; TRBD2 might be the D gene, on 7 matching bases. The CDR3 in this case is CASSLRGGPNTGELFF. The DNA sequence follows: TGTGCCAGCAGCTTGAGGGGGGGACCGAACACCGGGGAGCTGTTTTTT. Beyond the CDR3, the reference TRBV5-5 and TRBJ2-2 genes provide the residues; the full variable domain reads: DAGVTQSPTHLIKTRGQQVTLRCSPISGHKSVSWYQQVLGQGPQFIFQYYEKEERGRGNFPDRFSARQFPNYSSELNVNALLLGDSALYLCASSLRGGPNTGELFFGEGSRLTVL.